Listed here is a single T cell receptor beta chain. Participant age was roughly 18 to 100 years, and participants resided in fewer than 30 US areas. J lost 7 bases, V lost 5 bases, and 14 bases had no gene match. This CDR3 has 17 amino acids. From germline, CDR1 is MNHNY and CDR2 SVGAGI (reference sequence). The data were obtained in a study of blood T cell repertoires in COVID-19. Authors' processing steps: Amplification from reference gene primers served as the basis for estimated nucleated cell counts. The table came from immunoSEQ multiplex PCR; TCRdb's copy has only in-frame clones and leaves some out. V and J calls plus clone size are reproduced from that table; the DNA served to infer D and trimming. This sample has approximately 250,000 clones, with approximately 90% found just once.

This TCR came from a woman aged 30 to 39 with acute COVID-19. Sequences were obtained from PBMCs or T cells enriched from blood (not recorded which). The chain joins TRBV6-6 to TRBJ2-1, with TRBD2 identical over 10 bases. CDR3 coding DNA: TGTGCCAGCAGTCTAACCCTCCTAGCGGGAGCTGAAAATGAGCAGTTCTTC. Translated: CASSLTLLAGAENEQFF.